The next 11 T cell receptor beta chains were all read from a single sample in a study of blood T cell repertoires in COVID-19. Profiled with immunoSEQ multiplex PCR; TCRdb holds only in-frame clones, not every one. The sample contains about 250,000 clones, approximately 90% of which appear only once. Specimen: peripheral blood. The receptors come from a man aged 18 to 29 with active or convalescent COVID-19.

The rearrangement joins TRBV2 to TRBJ1-2; TRBD1 aligns across 10 bases. The CDR3 has 14 amino acids. Germline lookup yields CDR1 SNHLY and CDR2 FYNNEI. The junction had 3 bases not matched to a gene; V was cut back by 5 bases and J by 3 bases. The CDR3 nucleotides read TGTGCCAGCAGTAGACAGGGGGCGGACTATGGCTACACCTTC. It is translated as CASSRQGADYGYTF.

The chain employs TRBV5-1 and TRBJ2-7; D might be TRBD1 (6 bases). The germline V gene has CDR1 SGHRS and CDR2 YFSETQ. V shed 4 bases and J shed 2 bases, with 13 bases lying between them. This CDR3 has 14 amino acids. The CDR3 region is CASSRGDNTYEQYF. CDR3 DNA: TGCGCCAGCAGCCGAGGGGACAACACCTACGAGCAGTACTTC.

This chain joins TRBV18 and TRBJ1-2; 7 nucleotides agree with TRBD1. Germline CDR1 and CDR2: KGHSH and LQKENI. This CDR3 spans 12 amino acids. V was clipped by 4 bases and J by 12 bases; unmatched bases: 8. CDR3 bases: TGTGCCAGCTCACAACAACAGGGGCGGGACACCTTC. It translates to CASSQQQGRDTF.

This clone has just one count. This chain links TRBV7-2 with TRBJ1-5; D is unresolved. The CDR3 is made up of 14 amino acids. V was pared by 2 bases and J by 2 bases, with 7 bases between. The germline V gene has CDR1 SGHTA and CDR2 FQGNSA. CDR3: CASSLKGGNQPQHF. The CDR3 region has the DNA TGTGCCAGCAGCTTAAAGGGAGGCAATCAGCCCCAGCATTTT. The variable domain in full, completed from reference TRBV7-2 and TRBJ1-5, reads GAGVSQSPSNKVTEKGKDVELRCDPISGHTALYWYRQSLGQGLEFLIYFQGNSAPDKSGLPSDRFSAERTGGSVSTLTIQRTQQEDSAVYLCASSLKGGNQPQHFGDGTRLSIL.

The V and J genes are TRBV21-1 and TRBJ2-1; the table's D gene call, TRBD2, was not cross checked with the DNA. TRBV21-1 corresponds to a pseudogene. The CDR3 totals 15 residues. The CDR3: CASAGGRGVCDEQFF. In DNA form, the CDR3 reads TGTGCCAGCGCAGGCGGACGGGGGGTTTGCGATGAGCAGTTCTTC.

V usage is TRBV7-3 and J usage is TRBJ2-2; 7 bases map to TRBD2. CDR1 SGHTA and CDR2 FQGTGA come from the germline V gene. This CDR3 has 14 amino acids. Trimming took 8 bases from V and 3 from J; bases not matched to a gene: 6. The CDR3 DNA follows: TGTGCCAGCGGAACAGCGGGGTACACCGGGGAGCTGTTTTTT. Its protein is CASGTAGYTGELFF.

V gene TRBV12-3 or TRBV12-4 combines with J gene TRBJ1-1; TRBD1 might be the D (5 bases). V was clipped by 3 bases and J by 0 bases, with 5 bases between them. The CDR3 runs 13 residues. This CDR3 reads CASSLTVNTEAFF. CDR3 coding DNA: TGTGCCAGCAGTTTGACAGTGAACACTGAAGCTTTCTTT.

The chain joins TRBV10-1 to TRBJ2-3; 9 nucleotides line up with TRBD2. CDR1 WNHNN and CDR2 SYGVQD come from the germline V gene (reference sequence). CDR3 length: 15 amino acids. V gave up 3 bases and J gave up 2 bases; unmatched junction bases: 3. The CDR3 sequence: CASSEKRGATDTQYF. CDR3 DNA sequence: TGCGCCAGCAGTGAAAAGCGGGGGGCCACAGATACGCAGTATTTT.

This sequence joins TRBV4-1 and TRBJ1-4; the match to TRBD1 covers 7 bases. V was clipped by 4 bases and J by 8 bases; unmatched bases: 7. Per the germline V gene, CDR1 is MGHRA and CDR2 is YSYEKL. The CDR3 has 14 residues. CDR3 protein: CASSPPGRGEKLFF. DNA for the CDR3: TGCGCCAGCAGCCCCCCGGGCAGGGGGGAAAAACTGTTTTTT.

Note on this clone: One end of the junction does not line up with germline, which may come from a read error. The chain uses TRBV2 and TRBJ2-7, with TRBD2 matching over 7 bases. This CDR3 comprises 15 residues. Per the germline V gene, CDR1 is SNHLY and CDR2 is FYNNEI. The CDR3: CASREAAGIAYEQYF. CDR3 bases: TGTGCCAGCAGAGAAGCAGCGGGGATAGCCTACGAGCAGTACTTC. Filled out from reference TRBV2 and TRBJ2-7, the complete variable domain reads EPEVTQTPSHQVTQMGQEVILRCVPISNHLYFYWYRQILGQKVEFLVSFYNNEISEKSEIFDDQFSVERPDGSNFTLKIRSTKLEDSAMYFCASREAAGIAYEQYFGPGTRLTVT.

This sequence joins TRBV6-5 and TRBJ2-7, with TRBD2 as a possible D gene (5 bases). Trimming removed 6 bases from V and 0 bases from J, with 12 bases in between. The CDR3 is 14 amino acids. Germline CDR1 is MNHEY and CDR2 is SVGAGI. DNA for the CDR3: TGTGCCAGCAGCCCAGCGGTGAGCTCCTACGAGCAGTACTTC. Protein sequence: CASSPAVSSYEQYF.